These 25 T cell receptor beta chains were all obtained from the same sample, sequenced in a study of T cell responses to AZD1222 COVID-19 vaccine. Assay used: immunoSEQ multiplex PCR; TCRdb lists only in-frame clones, some missing. The sample holds 99,000 or so clones; more than 85% are singletons and the top ten take roughly 5%. The source material was peripheral blood, sampled on day 0 of AZD1222 vaccination. The receptors stem from an adult in good health.

The chain joins TRBV5-5 to TRBJ1-4, with D tentatively TRBD1 (6 bases). The CDR3 is made up of 15 amino acids. Trimming cost V 4 bases and J 8 bases, with 18 bases left between them. Per the germline V gene, CDR1 is SGHKS and CDR2 is YYEKEE (reference sequence). In nucleotides, the CDR3 is TGTGCCAGCAGCGATTACCTAGGGGGAAACGAAAAACTGTTTTTT. Amino acids: CASSDYLGGNEKLFF.

CDR3 residues: CATRTGGLNTEAFF. In DNA, the CDR3 is TGTGCCACCCGGACGGGCGGATTGAACACTGAAGCTTTCTTT. V and J are TRBV19 and TRBJ1-1, with unresolved D. V shed 10 bases and J shed 0 bases, with 15 bases lying between them. Germline assignment: CDR1 LNHDA and CDR2 SQIVND (reference sequence). The CDR3 runs 14 residues.

This chain links TRBV19 with TRBJ1-2; D is uncertain. Looked up from germline, CDR1 is LNHDA and CDR2 is SQIVND (reference sequence). The CDR3 runs 14 residues. The ends were cut back, 4 bases at V and 9 bases at J, with 18 bases in the middle. CDR3 region: CASSRGGLGWSYTF. The DNA for the CDR3 is TGTGCCAGTAGTAGAGGAGGGCTAGGTTGGAGCTACACCTTC.

This clone came up once. This chain uses TRBV5-1 with TRBJ1-2; the D gene is possibly TRBD1 (6 bases). This CDR3 is 15 amino acids long. V was shortened by 4 bases and J by 2 bases, with 15 bases between the two germline ends. Germline V gene data show CDR1 as SGHRS and CDR2 as YFSETQ. CDR3 bases: TGCGCCAGCAGCCCCCGATGGGGGCAAAACTATGGCTACACCTTC. Protein product: CASSPRWGQNYGYTF.

The chain uses TRBV4-1 and TRBJ1-6; D remains unclear. This CDR3 spans 16 amino acids. V lost 0 bases to trimming and J lost 10 bases, with 16 bases between them. The V gene's germline CDR1 is MGHRA and CDR2 YSYEKL. The DNA of the CDR3 is TGCGCCAGCAGCCAAGATAGACCCGGGTTCGGATCACCCCTCCACTTT. Translation gives CASSQDRPGFGSPLHF.

The V and J genes are TRBV7-2 and TRBJ2-5; D possibly corresponds to TRBD1 (6 bases). V dropped 1 base and J dropped 7 bases, with 13 bases sitting between them. Germline CDR1 is SGHTA and CDR2 is FQGNSA. CDR3 length: 14 residues. The CDR3, as DNA: TGTGCCAGCAGCTTAGGTGGGGGCAGAGTGACCCAGTACTTC. The encoded protein is CASSLGGGRVTQYF.

The chain carries TRBV6-1 and TRBJ1-1; weak D call: TRBD1 (6 bases). V was clipped by 4 bases and J by 2 bases, with 17 bases between them. This CDR3 contains 16 residues. Germline V gives CDR1 MNHNS, CDR2 SASEGT. Written as DNA, the CDR3 is TGTGCCAGCAGTGCGTTATCAGGGGTTATTAACACTGAAGCTTTCTTT. As protein: CASSALSGVINTEAFF.

This chain connects TRBV9 to TRBJ2-2; D possibly corresponds to TRBD1 (6 bases). The CDR3 is 13 amino acids. Trimming removed 4 bases at V and 6 bases at J, with 10 bases between. Germline assignment: CDR1 SGDLS and CDR2 YYNGEE. The CDR3 DNA reads as TGTGCCAGCAGCCCAAGGGGGTCCGGGGAGCTGTTTTTT. Its protein is CASSPRGSGELFF.

This clone was observed a handful of times. The chain employs TRBV28 and TRBJ1-5, with D possibly TRBD1 on 5 matching bases. The germline V gene encodes CDR1 MDHEN and CDR2 SYDVKM. This CDR3 has 13 residues. CDR3 in amino acids: CGAAGQLNQPQHF. The CDR3 nucleotides read TGTGGGGCGGCGGGGCAGCTCAATCAGCCCCAGCATTTT.

This clone was seen a single time. The chain couples TRBV3-1 (or the pseudogene TRBV3-2) to TRBJ2-7; D remains unclear. Germline lookup yields CDR1 LGHDT and CDR2 YNNKEL (reference sequence). This CDR3 is 12 amino acids long. V gave up 5 bases and J gave up 2 bases, with 7 bases separating them. CDR3 amino acids: CASSRLPYEQYF. The CDR3 DNA reads as TGTGCCAGCAGCAGACTGCCCTACGAGCAGTACTTC.

V and J are TRBV6-4 and TRBJ2-1; TRBD1 matches 11 bases. The CDR3 spans 14 residues. Germline trimming cut 2 bases from V and 6 bases from J; bases unmatched to any gene: 0. Germline V gene sequence: CDR1 MRHNA, CDR2 SNTAGT. The CDR3 region is CASSDGTGGNEQFF. Here the CDR3 DNA reads TGTGCCAGCAGTGACGGGACAGGGGGCAATGAGCAGTTCTTC.

The chain recombines TRBV27 with TRBJ1-2, with 8 positions matching TRBD1. This CDR3 is built from 14 residues. The germline gives CDR1 MNHEY, CDR2 SMNVEV (reference sequence). V gave up 2 bases and J gave up 7 bases; unmatched junction bases: 6. CDR3 residues: CASSLLSTGVGYTF. For the CDR3, the DNA is TGTGCCAGCAGTTTACTTTCGACAGGGGTTGGCTACACCTTC.

The chain links TRBV18 to TRBJ1-1; maybe TRBD1 (5 bases). The CDR3 length is 14 residues. Germline V gene sequence: CDR1 KGHSH, CDR2 LQKENI. Deletions cut 3 bases from V and 5 bases from J, with 13 bases between. The CDR3 region has the DNA TGTGCCAGCTCACCGGCCGACGGGGGGACTGAAGCTTTCTTT. Translating it yields CASSPADGGTEAFF. Full variable domain (outside the CDR3, taken from reference TRBV18 and TRBJ1-1): NAGVMQNPRHLVRRRGQEARLRCSPMKGHSHVYWYRQLPEEGLKFMVYLQKENIIDESGMPKERFSAEFPKEGPSILRIQQVVRGDSAAYFCASSPADGGTEAFFGQGTRLTVV.

The rearrangement joins TRBV15 to TRBJ2-7; perhaps TRBD1 as D (7 bases). This CDR3 spans 14 amino acids. V lost 3 bases to trimming and J lost 3 bases, with 12 bases between them. Germline lookup yields CDR1 LNHNV and CDR2 YYDKDF (reference sequence). CDR3 sequence reads: CATSRTGTVYEQYF. The CDR3 coding sequence is TGTGCCACCAGCAGGACAGGGACTGTCTACGAGCAGTACTTC.

The chain is built from TRBV5-5 and TRBJ1-4; D not certain. CDR1 is SGHKS, CDR2 YYEKEE, per germline (reference sequence). The ends were cut back, 2 bases at V and 4 bases at J, with 6 bases in the middle. The CDR3 is 13 amino acids. The CDR3 region has the DNA TGTGCCAGCAGCTTTCCTGATAATGAAAAACTGTTTTTT. Translating gives CASSFPDNEKLFF. The full variable domain, rest sourced from reference TRBV5-5 and TRBJ1-4, is DAGVTQSPTHLIKTRGQQVTLRCSPISGHKSVSWYQQVLGQGPQFIFQYYEKEERGRGNFPDRFSARQFPNYSSELNVNALLLGDSALYLCASSFPDNEKLFFGSGTQLSVL.

V gene TRBV2 combines with J gene TRBJ1-5; D is uncertain. Trimming stripped 5 bases from V and 6 bases from J, with 11 bases between. The CDR3 is 13 residues long. Germline loops: CDR1 SNHLY, CDR2 FYNNEI. CDR3 in DNA: TGTGCCAGCAGTAGCGGGGTTATTCAGCCCCAGCATTTT. This codes for CASSSGVIQPQHF.

This chain uses TRBV4-2 with TRBJ1-3; D ambiguous. The germline gives CDR1 LGHNA, CDR2 YNFKEQ. Trimming left V 3 bases short and J 3 bases short, with 9 bases between. The CDR3 runs to 14 residues. The CDR3 sequence is CASSQRELGNTIYF. For the CDR3, the DNA is TGTGCCAGCAGCCAGCGGGAGCTTGGAAACACCATATATTTT.

The chain carries TRBV2 and TRBJ2-7, with 13 bases fitting TRBD2. This CDR3 is built from 18 residues. CDR1 is SNHLY and CDR2 is FYNNEI in the germline V gene. The trim removed 6 bases at V and 6 bases at J, leaving 17 bases unmatched. The CDR3 reads CASRGTSGIPRYLGEQYF. The CDR3 DNA is TGTGCCAGCAGAGGGACTAGCGGGATCCCGAGGTATCTGGGCGAGCAGTACTTC.

This chain connects TRBV18 to TRBJ2-7; D gene ambiguous. Germline V gene lookup returns CDR1 KGHSH and CDR2 LQKENI. The CDR3 contains 14 residues. Trimming took off 6 bases at V and 0 bases at J, with 12 bases between the two ends. CDR3 protein: CASSETSNSYEQYF. The CDR3 region has the DNA TGTGCCAGCTCTGAGACATCTAACTCCTACGAGCAGTACTTC. The full variable domain, in which reference TRBV18 and TRBJ2-7 provide the parts outside the CDR3, is NAGVMQNPRHLVRRRGQEARLRCSPMKGHSHVYWYRQLPEEGLKFMVYLQKENIIDESGMPKERFSAEFPKEGPSILRIQQVVRGDSAAYFCASSETSNSYEQYFGPGTRLTVT.

The CDR3 DNA reads as TGTGCCAGCAGTATCGAAACAGGGTTTGAAGCTTTCTTT. Its translation: CASSIETGFEAFF. This chain links TRBV12-3 or TRBV12-4 with TRBJ1-1; D is possibly TRBD1 (6 bases). Deletions cut 5 bases from V and 7 bases from J, with 14 bases between. CDR3 size: 13 residues.

This sequence joins TRBV19 and TRBJ2-5; D gene unclear. CDR1 is LNHDA and CDR2 is SQIVND in the germline V gene (reference sequence). The CDR3 is made up of 13 amino acids. The V gene lost 5 bases and the J gene lost 3 bases, with 10 bases spanning the gap. Here the CDR3 DNA reads TGTGCCAGTAGTGGGCTGGGGAAAGAGACCCAGTACTTC. This encodes CASSGLGKETQYF. Combining the CDR3 with reference TRBV19 and TRBJ2-5 gives the whole variable domain DGGITQSPKYLFRKEGQNVTLSCEQNLNHDAMYWYRQDPGQGLRLIYYSQIVNDFQKGDIAEGYSVSREKKESFPLTVTSAQKNPTAFYLCASSGLGKETQYFGPGTRLLVL.

This chain uses TRBV7-8 with TRBJ1-1; D is unclear. The CDR3 is 14 amino acids. Germline CDR1 reads SGHVS; CDR2 reads FQNEAQ. The V end lost 4 bases, the J end lost 8 bases, and 17 bases lay between the germline ends. The DNA for the CDR3 is TGTGCCAGCAGCTGGGGTAAGGGAGGAAACGAAGCTTTCTTT. Protein product: CASSWGKGGNEAFF.

The rearrangement joins TRBV6-1 to TRBJ1-1, with D tentatively TRBD1 (5 bases). This CDR3 contains 14 residues. V was clipped by 2 bases and J by 4 bases, with 11 bases between them. Germline CDR1 and CDR2: MNHNS and SASEGT. CDR3 sequence reads: CASSENIGGTEAFF. DNA of the CDR3: TGTGCCAGCAGTGAAAATATCGGGGGCACTGAAGCTTTCTTT.

The chain is built from TRBV12-3 or TRBV12-4 and TRBJ1-4; perhaps TRBD1 as D (5 bases). The CDR3 length is 13 residues. V lost 3 bases, J lost 8 bases, and 10 bases lay in between. The CDR3 region is CASSFSNREKLFF. For the CDR3, the DNA is TGTGCCAGCAGTTTCTCAAACAGGGAAAAACTGTTTTTT.

The DNA of the CDR3 is TGTGCCAGCAACATGGGACAGCAACGAGACGATGGCTACACCTTC. Its protein is CASNMGQQRDDGYTF. The chain is built from TRBV7-9 and TRBJ1-2; 7 bases match TRBD1. The CDR3 covers 15 residues. Germline CDR1 SEHNR, CDR2 FQNEAQ (reference sequence). V trimming: 7 bases; J trimming: 6 bases; junction bases outside the gene matches: 14. The full variable domain, in which reference TRBV7-9 and TRBJ1-2 provide the parts outside the CDR3, is DTGVSQNPRHKITKRGQNVTFRCDPISEHNRLYWYRQTLGQGPEFLTYFQNEAQLEKSRLLSDRFSAERPKGSFSTLEIQRTEQGDSAMYLCASNMGQQRDDGYTFGSGTRLTVV.